These 10 T cell receptor beta chains originate from one sample sequenced in a study of T cells expressing NK-cell markers. TCRdb derives one entry per CDR3 protein from the 5' RACE reads, leaving out DNA. The sample holds about 32,000 distinct CDR3 sequences. Sequenced material: blood T cells: a sorted CD56 or NKG2C T cell subset, CD4+ or CD8+ T cells, or bulk PBMC T cells (not recorded which). The receptor set was obtained from a woman aged 18 to 69 in good health.

V is TRBV5-1 and J is TRBJ2-7; there is no DNA to check the TCRdb D call of TRBD2. CDR1 is SGHRS and CDR2 is YFSETQ in the germline V gene. The CDR3 runs to 14 residues. This CDR3 is CASSFSSGTYEQYF.

The V and J genes are TRBV7-9 and TRBJ1-1; with no DNA, the TCRdb D assignment of TRBD1 cannot be verified. CDR1 and CDR2 (germline): SEHNR, FQNEAQ (reference sequence). The CDR3 loop spans 15 amino acids. The chain's CDR3 is CASSQKGVVNTEAFF.

The rearrangement links TRBV12-3 or TRBV12-4 to TRBJ1-6. The CDR3 contains 14 residues. The CDR3 protein is CASSTTGEGSPLHF.

V usage is TRBV5-1 and J usage is TRBJ1-1; the D call of TRBD1 rests on TCRdb alone, since no DNA is present to check it. The germline V gene encodes CDR1 SGHRS and CDR2 YFSETQ. This CDR3 comprises 14 residues. The CDR3 here is CASYDRDQTTEAFF.

This chain connects TRBV5-1 to TRBJ2-7; checking the TCRdb D call of TRBD1 is not possible without DNA. CDR1 SGHRS and CDR2 YFSETQ come from the germline V gene. This CDR3 spans 15 amino acids. The CDR3 loop is CASSLVVTDSYEQYF. The full variable domain, completed using reference TRBV5-1 and TRBJ2-7, is KAGVTQTPRYLIKTRGQQVTLSCSPISGHRSVSWYQQTPGQGLQFLFEYFSETQRNKGNFPGRFSGRQFSNSRSEMNVSTLELGDSALYLCASSLVVTDSYEQYFGPGTRLTVT.

The chain uses TRBV5-1 and TRBJ2-3; the TCRdb D gene call, TRBD1, has no DNA to confirm it. This CDR3 comprises 16 residues. Germline V gene data show CDR1 as SGHRS and CDR2 as YFSETQ. The CDR3 sequence: CASSPGQGRPTDTQYF.

V gene TRBV7-6 combines with J gene TRBJ1-4; checking the TCRdb D call of TRBD1 is not possible without DNA. This CDR3 comprises 14 residues. Germline CDR1 reads SGHVS; CDR2 reads FNYEAQ. The CDR3 loop reads CASSSVQGSEKLFF.

CDR3 loop: CASSLAGGKETQYF. The V gene is TRBV7-9, the J gene TRBJ2-5; the TRBD2 assignment by TCRdb is unverifiable without DNA. This CDR3 has 14 residues. CDR1 and CDR2 (germline): SEHNR, FQNEAQ (reference sequence).

The rearrangement joins TRBV5-1 to TRBJ2-4; TCRdb's assignment of TRBD2 cannot be checked, as there is no DNA. The germline CDR1 and CDR2 sequences are SGHRS and YFSETQ. The CDR3 spans 19 residues. The CDR3 sequence: CASSLNPGLAGGVKNIQYF.

V and J are TRBV20-1 and TRBJ2-7; the TCRdb D gene call, TRBD1, has no DNA to confirm it. The CDR3 consists of 17 residues. Germline V gives CDR1 DFQATT, CDR2 SNEGSKA (reference sequence). The CDR3 loop reads CSARGPGDRHPPYEQYF.